This TCR beta chain was obtained from a study of OX40 agonist ivuxolimab in advanced cancers. This table comes from immunoSEQ multiplex PCR, and its TCRdb copy is limited to in-frame clones, with some not included. Counted here are some 75,000 clones, less than 90% occurring once; the ten biggest clones make up approximately 2%. CDR3 length: 16 amino acids. Germline V CDR1 and CDR2: SGHAT, FQNNGV. The V gene lost 1 base and the J gene lost 6 bases, with 18 bases spanning the gap. V usage is TRBV11-2 and J usage is TRBJ1-1; possible D gene TRBD1, 5 bases. This sequence originates from an adult with an advanced solid tumor such as melanoma, head and neck, liver or kidney cancer. The sequencing used CD4+ or CD8+ T cells sorted from blood, collected in a trial of the OX40 agonist ivuxolimab. CDR3 sequence reads: CASSLVTGTAGAEAFF. The CDR3 DNA follows: TGTGCCAGCAGCTTAGTGACCGGGACGGCTGGCGCTGAAGCTTTCTTT.